This T cell receptor (beta chain) was identified during a study of blood T cell repertoires in COVID-19. The overall study: Collection of acute and convalescent COVID-19 samples took place in the United States, Italy and Spain. PBMCs, B-cell-depleted T cells, or T cells provided the cDNA or gDNA that made up the material.

Trimming removed 5 bases from V and 8 bases from J, with 15 bases in between. Germline V gene sequence: CDR1 SGHVS, CDR2 FQNEAQ. The CDR3 contains 13 residues. Authors' analysis steps: Reference gene primer amplification in the assay estimated nucleated cell counts. Assay used: immunoSEQ multiplex PCR; TCRdb lists only in-frame clones, some missing. Clone size and the V and J calls come from that table; the DNA yielded D and trimming. The top ten clones hold 30% to 45% of a sample with 130,000 to 150,000 clones, around 80% of them seen once. Source material: peripheral blood. The sequence came from a human donor in a cohort sampled during active COVID-19. This chain links TRBV7-8 with TRBJ1-2, with D possibly being TRBD1 (5 bases). The CDR3 region is CASSPTGEWGYTF. CDR3 bases: TGTGCCAGCAGCCCGACGGGGGAGTGGGGCTACACCTTC.